This is a list of T cell receptor beta chains from one sample in a study of T cell changes during pregnancy in multiple sclerosis. Profiled with immunoSEQ multiplex PCR; TCRdb holds only in-frame clones, not every one. The sample holds about 68,000 clones, roughly nine tenths seen once. The source material was peripheral blood, sampled in the second trimester of pregnancy. The receptors come from a female donor with multiple sclerosis, enrolled in a pregnancy study. Each CDR3 is given with its conserved first and last residue. The D gene is left open where the match is weak. Clone sizes are given selectively: once, few, many, or a class where the clone is expanded.

TRBV7-2	-	TRBJ1-4	TRBD1	CASSSRTGVREKLFF	TGTGCCAGCAGCTCGAGGACAGGGGTGAGGGAAAAACTGTTTTTT
TRBV5-6	-	TRBJ2-5	-	CASSLTGSGETQYF	TGTGCCAGCAGCTTGACAGGGTCGGGGGAGACCCAGTACTTC
TRBV6-5	-	TRBJ1-1	-	CASSPPRRGSTEAFF	TGTGCCAGCAGTCCCCCTCGCCGGGGAAGCACTGAAGCTTTCTTT
TRBV6-5	once	TRBJ2-7	TRBD1	CASMAGQGAYEQYF	TGTGCCAGCATGGCGGGACAGGGGGCGTATGAGCAGTACTTC
TRBV5-1	-	TRBJ2-7	TRBD1	CASSFGTGSYEQYF	TGCGCCAGCAGCTTCGGGACAGGGTCCTACGAGCAGTACTTC
TRBV6-5	-	TRBJ1-1	TRBD1	CASSYGTGAEAFF	TGTGCCAGCAGTTACGGGACAGGGGCTGAAGCTTTCTTT
TRBV5-4	-	TRBJ2-7	TRBD2	CASSDASGGPEQYF	TGTGCCAGCAGCGACGCTAGCGGGGGGCCTGAGCAGTACTTC
TRBV13	-	TRBJ2-7	-	CASKGPGGYEQYF	TGTGCCAGCAAAGGGCCCGGGGGATACGAGCAGTACTTC
TRBV9	-	TRBJ1-2	TRBD1	CASRGTGTRGYTF	TGTGCCAGCAGGGGGACAGGGACGCGAGGCTACACCTTC
TRBV6-1	-	TRBJ2-3	TRBD2	CASSALAGAGTDTQYF	TGTGCCAGCAGTGCTCTAGCGGGGGCAGGCACAGATACGCAGTATTTT
TRBV7-3	-	TRBJ2-1	-	CASSPSGGNGEQFF	TGTGCCAGCAGCCCAAGCGGCGGGAATGGTGAGCAGTTCTTC
TRBV18	-	TRBJ1-6	-	CASSPPAGTYNSPLHF	TGTGCCAGCTCACCACCGGCAGGGACCTATAATTCACCCCTCCACTTT
TRBV6-5	-	TRBJ2-4	-	CASSQEVGGGDIQYF	TGTGCCAGCAGCCAAGAGGTCGGGGGAGGAGACATTCAGTACTTC
TRBV9	-	TRBJ2-3	TRBD1	CASSALGTELDTQYF	TGTGCCAGCAGCGCCCTTGGGACAGAACTAGATACGCAGTATTTT
TRBV6-5	-	TRBJ1-3	-	CASSFQKPSGNTIYF	TGTGCCAGCAGTTTTCAAAAGCCCTCTGGAAACACCATATATTTT
TRBV18	-	TRBJ2-2	TRBD1	CASSPSDRGLTGELFF	TGTGCCAGCTCACCTTCGGACAGGGGACTCACCGGGGAGCTGTTTTTT
TRBV10-3	once	TRBJ2-4	TRBD1	CAINGQGLGNIQYF	TGTGCCATCAATGGACAGGGACTTGGAAACATTCAGTACTTC
TRBV18	-	TRBJ1-2	-	CASSPKPGDAGYTF	TGTGCCAGCTCACCAAAACCAGGTGATGCTGGCTACACCTTC
TRBV5-5	once	TRBJ2-7	-	CASSRQSFYEQYF	TGTGCCAGCAGTCGACAGTCCTTCTACGAGCAGTACTTC
TRBV13	once	TRBJ2-3	TRBD2	CATGGGFPTDTQYF	TGTGCGACGGGGGGGGGCTTTCCCACAGATACGCAGTATTTT
TRBV2	-	TRBJ2-7	TRBD1	CASSEALPGTGEDYEQYF	TGTGCCAGCAGTGAAGCGCTTCCAGGGACAGGGGAGGACTACGAGCAGTACTTC
TRBV9	-	TRBJ1-2	-	CASSTLEGEFGTYGYTF	TGTGCCAGCAGCACTCTTGAGGGGGAGTTCGGTACATATGGCTACACCTTC
TRBV27	-	TRBJ2-6	TRBD1	CASSLLGTAGANVLTF	TGTGCCAGCAGCCTACTCGGGACAGCTGGGGCCAACGTCCTGACTTTC
TRBV15	once	TRBJ1-4	TRBD1	CATSRDRGWSGEKLFF	TGTGCCACCAGCAGAGACAGGGGGTGGTCGGGTGAAAAACTGTTTTTT
TRBV7-8	-	TRBJ2-4	-	CASSDGTFLAKNIQYF	TGTGCCAGCAGCGACGGGACATTTCTAGCCAAAAACATTCAGTACTTC
TRBV6-5	-	TRBJ2-1	-	CASLSRGTYNEQFF	TGTGCCAGCCTTTCCCGCGGGACCTACAATGAGCAGTTCTTC
TRBV7-2	-	TRBJ2-5	TRBD2	CASSLTSGGSRETQYF	TGTGCCAGCAGCTTAACTAGCGGGGGGTCGAGAGAGACCCAGTACTTC
TRBV6-5	-	TRBJ2-7	TRBD2	CASSYRGGGWFEQYF	TGTGCCAGCAGTTACCGTGGGGGGGGTTGGTTCGAGCAGTACTTC
TRBV29-1	-	TRBJ1-2	TRBD1	CSALSDRGGNGYTF	TGCAGCGCACTCTCGGACAGGGGAGGGAATGGCTACACCTTC
TRBV7-3	-	TRBJ1-2	-	CASSSQAPGGYTF	TGTGCCAGCAGTTCTCAGGCCCCAGGAGGCTACACCTTC
TRBV5-5	-	TRBJ1-1	TRBD1	CASSLTPGTGSKTEAFF	TGTGCCAGCAGCCTTACGCCTGGGACAGGGTCTAAAACTGAAGCTTTCTTT
TRBV10-3	-	TRBJ2-7	-	CATSWGVRGGEQYF	TGTGCCACCTCATGGGGGGTTAGGGGCGGCGAGCAGTACTTC
TRBV19	-	TRBJ2-7	TRBD2	CASSAFTSGEYEQYF	TGTGCCAGTAGTGCCTTTACTAGCGGGGAGTACGAGCAGTACTTC
TRBV10-3	-	TRBJ1-2	-	CAIQDNGYTF	TGTGCCATCCAGGATAACGGCTACACCTTC
TRBV18	-	TRBJ2-7	-	CASSRSSGDRPSYEQYF	TGTGCCAGCTCACGCAGCTCCGGAGACCGGCCCTCCTACGAGCAGTACTTC
TRBV4-3	-	TRBJ1-2	-	CASSLSTYGYTF	TGCGCCAGCAGCCTCTCGACATATGGCTACACCTTC
TRBV19	-	TRBJ2-2	-	CASSMMGEAGELFF	TGTGCCAGTAGTATGATGGGGGAGGCCGGGGAGCTGTTTTTT
TRBV5-4	-	TRBJ1-6	-	CASSLSGGGYDSPLHF	TGTGCCAGCAGCTTATCAGGCGGGGGTTATGATTCACCCCTCCACTTT
TRBV6-4	few	TRBJ2-3	TRBD2	CASSDSSGGAADTQYF	TGTGCCAGCAGTGACTCATCGGGGGGGGCCGCAGATACGCAGTATTTT
TRBV6-5	-	TRBJ1-6	-	CASSYTTAPYNSPLHF	TGTGCCAGCAGTTACACGACAGCTCCTTATAATTCACCCCTCCACTTT
TRBV11-2	-	TRBJ2-5	-	CASSPLRQARGQETQYF	TGTGCCAGCAGCCCTCTTCGACAGGCCAGGGGCCAAGAGACCCAGTACTTC
TRBV19	few	TRBJ1-2	-	CASSIGSRVSDYGYTF	TGTGCCAGTAGTATAGGATCCAGGGTCAGCGACTATGGCTACACCTTC
TRBV6-5	-	TRBJ2-2	-	CASSLTGELFF	TGTGCCAGCAGCCTCACCGGGGAGCTGTTTTTT
TRBV11-1	-	TRBJ1-3	-	CASSSNMGISSGNTIYF	TGTGCCAGCAGCTCGAATATGGGCATCAGCTCTGGAAACACCATATATTTT
TRBV27	-	TRBJ1-2	TRBD1	CASSFFTGTGAVYGYTF	TGTGCCAGCAGTTTCTTTACCGGGACAGGGGCCGTCTATGGCTACACCTTC
TRBV6-5	-	TRBJ1-2	TRBD1	CASSKFRDSNYGYTF	TGTGCCAGCAGTAAATTCCGGGACAGCAACTATGGCTACACCTTC
TRBV6-1	-	TRBJ1-4	-	CAIDWTDSNEKLFF	TGTGCCATTGACTGGACAGACTCTAATGAAAAACTGTTTTTT
TRBV7-2	-	TRBJ1-6	TRBD1	CASTTDRLSPLHF	TGTGCCAGCACCACGGACAGGCTTTCACCCCTCCACTTT
TRBV7-6	-	TRBJ1-5	-	CASSLSGLNQPQHF	TGTGCCAGCAGCTTATCAGGGCTCAATCAGCCCCAGCATTTT